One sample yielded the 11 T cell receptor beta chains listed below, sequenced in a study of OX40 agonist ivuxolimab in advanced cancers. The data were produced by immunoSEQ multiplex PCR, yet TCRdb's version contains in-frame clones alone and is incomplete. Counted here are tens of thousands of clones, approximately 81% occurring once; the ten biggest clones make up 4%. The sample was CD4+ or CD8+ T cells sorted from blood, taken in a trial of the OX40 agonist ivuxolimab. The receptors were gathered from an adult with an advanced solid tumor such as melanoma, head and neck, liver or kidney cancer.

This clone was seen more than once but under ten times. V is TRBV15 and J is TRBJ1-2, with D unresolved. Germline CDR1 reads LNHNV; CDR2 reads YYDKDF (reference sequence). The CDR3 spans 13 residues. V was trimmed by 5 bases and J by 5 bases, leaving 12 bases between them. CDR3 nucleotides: TGTGCCACCAGCCTGAGGGAGAGATATGGCTACACCTTC. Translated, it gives CATSLRERYGYTF. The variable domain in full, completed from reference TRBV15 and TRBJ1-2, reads DAMVIQNPRYQVTQFGKPVTLSCSQTLNHNVMYWYQQKSSQAPKLLFHYYDKDFNNEADTPDNFQSRRPNTSFCFLDIRSPGLGDTAMYLCATSLRERYGYTFGSGTRLTVV.

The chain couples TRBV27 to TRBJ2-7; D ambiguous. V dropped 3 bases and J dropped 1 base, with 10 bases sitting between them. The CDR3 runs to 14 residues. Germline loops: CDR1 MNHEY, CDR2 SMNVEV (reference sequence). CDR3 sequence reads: CASSLRLESYEQYF. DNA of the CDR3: TGTGCCAGCAGTTTGAGACTGGAGTCCTACGAGCAGTACTTC.

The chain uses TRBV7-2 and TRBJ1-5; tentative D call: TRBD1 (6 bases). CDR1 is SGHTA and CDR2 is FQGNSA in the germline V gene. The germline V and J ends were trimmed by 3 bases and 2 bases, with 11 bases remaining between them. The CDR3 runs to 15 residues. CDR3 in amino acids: CASSFDRRGNQPQHF. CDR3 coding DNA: TGTGCCAGCAGCTTTGACAGGCGAGGCAATCAGCCCCAGCATTTT.

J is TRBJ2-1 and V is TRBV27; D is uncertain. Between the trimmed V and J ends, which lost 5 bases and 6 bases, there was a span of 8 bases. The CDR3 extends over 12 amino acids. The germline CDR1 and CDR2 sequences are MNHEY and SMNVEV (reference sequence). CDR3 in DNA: TGTGCCAGCAGTCCCACAAGCAATGAGCAGTTCTTC. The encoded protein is CASSPTSNEQFF.

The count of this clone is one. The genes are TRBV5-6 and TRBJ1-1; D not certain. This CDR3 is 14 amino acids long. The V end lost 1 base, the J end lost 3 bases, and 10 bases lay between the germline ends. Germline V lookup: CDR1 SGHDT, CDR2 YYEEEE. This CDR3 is CASSLTLPDTEAFF. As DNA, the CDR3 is TGTGCCAGCAGCTTGACCCTTCCCGACACTGAAGCTTTCTTT.

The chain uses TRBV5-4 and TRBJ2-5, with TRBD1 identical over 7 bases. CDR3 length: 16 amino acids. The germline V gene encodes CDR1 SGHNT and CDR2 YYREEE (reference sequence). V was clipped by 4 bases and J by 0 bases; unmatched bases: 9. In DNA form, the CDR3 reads TGTGCCAGCAGCAGGCCCCTGACAGGGAACCAAGAGACCCAGTACTTC. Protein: CASSRPLTGNQETQYF.

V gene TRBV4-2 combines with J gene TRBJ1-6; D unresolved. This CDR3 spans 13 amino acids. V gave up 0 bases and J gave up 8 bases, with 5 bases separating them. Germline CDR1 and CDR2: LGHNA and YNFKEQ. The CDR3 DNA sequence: TGTGCCAGCAGCCAAGAGTGGGATTCACCCCTCCACTTT. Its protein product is CASSQEWDSPLHF.

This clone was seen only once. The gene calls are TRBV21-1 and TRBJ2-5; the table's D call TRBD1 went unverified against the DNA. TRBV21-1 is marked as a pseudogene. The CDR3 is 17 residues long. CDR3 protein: CASSNGQGEPVGETQYF. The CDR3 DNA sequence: TGTGCCAGCAGCAATGGGCAGGGGGAACCGGTGGGAGAGACCCAGTACTTC.

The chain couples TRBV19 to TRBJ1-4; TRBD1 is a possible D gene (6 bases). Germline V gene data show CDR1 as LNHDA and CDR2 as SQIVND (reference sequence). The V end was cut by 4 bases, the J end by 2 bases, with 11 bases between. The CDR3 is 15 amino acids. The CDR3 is CASSTRGGTNEKLFF. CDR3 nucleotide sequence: TGTGCCAGTAGTACTCGGGGGGGCACTAATGAAAAACTGTTTTTT.

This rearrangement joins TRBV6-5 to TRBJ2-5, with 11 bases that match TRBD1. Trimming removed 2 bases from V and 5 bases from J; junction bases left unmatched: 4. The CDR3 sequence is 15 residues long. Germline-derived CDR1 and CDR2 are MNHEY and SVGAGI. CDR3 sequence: CASSYGTGGWETQYF. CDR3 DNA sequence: TGTGCCAGCAGTTACGGGACAGGGGGTTGGGAGACCCAGTACTTC.

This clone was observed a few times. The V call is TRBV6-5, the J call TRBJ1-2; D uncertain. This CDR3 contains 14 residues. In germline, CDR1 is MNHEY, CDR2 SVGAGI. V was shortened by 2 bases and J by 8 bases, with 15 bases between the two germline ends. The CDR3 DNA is TGTGCCAGCAGTTACCAACAGATCGGGTTCGGCTACACCTTC. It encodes CASSYQQIGFGYTF.